This T cell receptor beta chain is from a study of cytomegalovirus exposure and HLA in healthy donors. Regarding the study as a whole: An Asian-associated ancestry cluster reportedly showed fewer N-insertions than the roughly 670-donor mean in a later analysis. Cytomegalovirus-associated status was assigned to about 180 TCR beta chains. In vitro checks showed that a few CMV-associated chains really do target CMV antigens. A missense DCLRE1C variant was associated with V- and J-gene trimming of TCR beta chains in a later analysis, and an independent cohort replicated the association.

With V trimmed by 5 bases and J by 7 bases, 10 bases remained unmatched. The CDR3 loop spans 14 amino acids. The germline V gene encodes CDR1 MNHEY and CDR2 SMNVEV (reference sequence). PCR used 60 Vbeta primers and 13 Jbeta primers. Method: immunoSEQ multiplex PCR; TCRdb's copy keeps in-frame clones and lacks some. This sample yields some 110,000 clones, of which around three fifths are seen a single time; about 8.3% belongs to the top ten. This clone was seen a single time. As yet, its antigen is unknown. This receptor was obtained from a woman in her thirties or forties in good health and CMV-seropositive. The J gene is TRBJ1-1, the V gene TRBV27, with TRBD1 matching 7 bases. The sequencing input was PBMCs. CDR3 sequence: CASSARGAALEAFF. CDR3 in DNA: TGTGCCAGCAGTGCCAGGGGGGCCGCCCTTGAAGCTTTCTTT.